This T cell receptor beta chain was sequenced in a study of glioma-infiltrating T cells after dendritic cell vaccination. Across the study: Treatment, given 2003 to 2012, was autologous tumor lysate-pulsed dendritic cell vaccination. Three intradermal dendritic cell vaccine injections were given every two weeks. Findings and caveats of the study: Estimated pretreatment TIL content predicted outcome after dendritic cell vaccination.

Primers: 60 V beta forward and 13 J beta reverse. Profiled with immunoSEQ multiplex PCR; TCRdb holds only in-frame clones, not every one. The data show about 64,000 clones, roughly 86% seen once. A remark on this clone: The antigen is undetermined.

Time point described: after dendritic cell vaccination, including at tumor progression/relapse. This CDR3 comprises 13 residues. Deletions cut 6 bases from V and 1 base from J, with 9 bases between. Germline CDR1 SNHLY, CDR2 FYNNEI. The chain has TRBV2 and TRBJ1-2; D perhaps matches TRBD1 (5 bases). The source was blood, collected after dendritic cell vaccination. The TCR sequence derives from a human donor with glioblastoma. The CDR3 DNA reads TGTGCCAGCAGCCAGGGCGTTAACTATGGCTACACCTTC. It is translated as CASSQGVNYGYTF.